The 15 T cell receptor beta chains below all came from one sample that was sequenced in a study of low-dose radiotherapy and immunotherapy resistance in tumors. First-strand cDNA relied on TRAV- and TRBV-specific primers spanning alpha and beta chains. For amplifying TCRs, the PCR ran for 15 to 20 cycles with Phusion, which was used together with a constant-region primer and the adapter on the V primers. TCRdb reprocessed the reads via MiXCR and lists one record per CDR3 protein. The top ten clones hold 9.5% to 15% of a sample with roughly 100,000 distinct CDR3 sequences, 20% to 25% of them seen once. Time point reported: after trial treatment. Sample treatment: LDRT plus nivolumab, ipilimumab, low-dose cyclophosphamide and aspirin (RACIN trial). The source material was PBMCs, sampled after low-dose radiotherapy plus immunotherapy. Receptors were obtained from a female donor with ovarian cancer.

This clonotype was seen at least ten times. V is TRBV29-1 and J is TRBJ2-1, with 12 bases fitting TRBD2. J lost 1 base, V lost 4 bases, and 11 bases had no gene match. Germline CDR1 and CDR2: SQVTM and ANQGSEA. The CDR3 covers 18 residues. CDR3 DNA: TGCAGCGTTGGCGGACTAGCGGGGTTCGCACGGTCCTACAATGAGCAGTTCTTC. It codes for CSVGGLAGFARSYNEQFF.

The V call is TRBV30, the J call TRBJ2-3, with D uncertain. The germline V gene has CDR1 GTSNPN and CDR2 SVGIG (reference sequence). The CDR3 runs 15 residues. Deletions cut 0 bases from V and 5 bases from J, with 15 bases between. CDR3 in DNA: TGTGCCTGGAGTGTAGCGACTCCCGGTGGAGATACGCAGTATTTT. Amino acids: CAWSVATPGGDTQYF.

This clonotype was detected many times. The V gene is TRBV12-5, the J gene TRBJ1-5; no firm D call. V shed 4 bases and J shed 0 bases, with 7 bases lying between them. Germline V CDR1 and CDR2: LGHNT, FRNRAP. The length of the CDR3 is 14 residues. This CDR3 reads CASGWRNSNQPQHF. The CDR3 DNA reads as TGTGCTAGTGGTTGGAGGAATAGCAATCAGCCCCAGCATTTT.

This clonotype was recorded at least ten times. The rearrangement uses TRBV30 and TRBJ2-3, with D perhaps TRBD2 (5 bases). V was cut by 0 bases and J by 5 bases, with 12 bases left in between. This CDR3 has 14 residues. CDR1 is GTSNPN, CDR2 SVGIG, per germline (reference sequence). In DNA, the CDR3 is TGTGCCTGGAGTGTAGGGCAGGCGGGAGATACGCAGTATTTT. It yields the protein CAWSVGQAGDTQYF.

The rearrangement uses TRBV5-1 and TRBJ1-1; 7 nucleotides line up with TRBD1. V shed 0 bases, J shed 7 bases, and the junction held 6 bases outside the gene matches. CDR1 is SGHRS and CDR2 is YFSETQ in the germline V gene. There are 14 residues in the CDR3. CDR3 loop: CASSLERQGDEAFF. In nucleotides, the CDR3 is TGCGCCAGCAGCTTGGAGCGGCAGGGGGATGAAGCTTTCTTT.

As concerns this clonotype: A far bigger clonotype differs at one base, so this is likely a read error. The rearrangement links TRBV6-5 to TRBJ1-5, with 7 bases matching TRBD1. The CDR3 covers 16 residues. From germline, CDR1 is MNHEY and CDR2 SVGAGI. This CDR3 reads CASRYSGDSYNQPQHF. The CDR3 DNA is TGTGCCAGCAGATACTCTGGGGACAGCTACAATCAGCCCCAGCATTTT.

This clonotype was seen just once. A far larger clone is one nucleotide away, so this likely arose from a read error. CDR3 region: CASRGDSYEQYF. CDR3 nucleotides: TGTGCCAGCAGAGGGGACTCCTACGAGCAGTACTTC. The J gene is TRBJ2-7, the V gene TRBV2; tentatively, D is TRBD1 (5 bases). Trimming took off 6 bases at V and 0 bases at J, with 6 bases between the two ends. The germline V gene encodes CDR1 SNHLY and CDR2 FYNNEI. This CDR3 has 12 residues.

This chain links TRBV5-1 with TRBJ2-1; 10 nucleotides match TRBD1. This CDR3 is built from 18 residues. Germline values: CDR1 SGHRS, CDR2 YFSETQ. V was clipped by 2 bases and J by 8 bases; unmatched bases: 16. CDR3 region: CASSLLPGQGLDRDEQFF. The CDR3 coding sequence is TGCGCCAGCAGCTTACTGCCGGGACAGGGGTTAGATCGCGATGAGCAGTTCTTC. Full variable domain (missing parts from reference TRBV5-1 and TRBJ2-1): KAGVTQTPRYLIKTRGQQVTLSCSPISGHRSVSWYQQTPGQGLQFLFEYFSETQRNKGNFPGRFSGRQFSNSRSEMNVSTLELGDSALYLCASSLLPGQGLDRDEQFFGPGTRLTVL.

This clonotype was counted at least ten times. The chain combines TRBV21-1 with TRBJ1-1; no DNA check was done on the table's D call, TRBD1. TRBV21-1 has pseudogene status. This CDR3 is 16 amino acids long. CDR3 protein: CASSKDVHYRGTEAFF. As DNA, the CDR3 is TGTGCCAGCAGCAAAGATGTACACTACAGGGGCACTGAAGCTTTCTTT.

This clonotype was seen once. The CDR3 DNA reads TGTGCCAGCATGAAGCCAGCGGGAGGCGCAGATACGCAGTATTTT. It is translated as CASMKPAGGADTQYF. The V gene is TRBV6-5, the J gene TRBJ2-3, with 9 nucleotides matching TRBD2. The CDR3 sequence is 15 residues long. The germline gives CDR1 MNHEY, CDR2 SVGAGI. V trimming: 7 bases; J trimming: 4 bases; junction bases outside the gene matches: 9.

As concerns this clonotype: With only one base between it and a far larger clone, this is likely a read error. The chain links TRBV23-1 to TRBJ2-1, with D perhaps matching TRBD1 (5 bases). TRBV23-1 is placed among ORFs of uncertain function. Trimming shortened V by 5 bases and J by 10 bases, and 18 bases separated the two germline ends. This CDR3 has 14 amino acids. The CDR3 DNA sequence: TGCGCCAGCAGTAGCACAGGAAGGACCTACGAGCAGTTCTTC. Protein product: CASSSTGRTYEQFF.

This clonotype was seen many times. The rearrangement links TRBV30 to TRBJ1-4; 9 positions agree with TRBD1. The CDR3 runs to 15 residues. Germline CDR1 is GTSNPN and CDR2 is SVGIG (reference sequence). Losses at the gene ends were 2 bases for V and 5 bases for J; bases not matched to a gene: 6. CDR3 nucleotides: TGTGCCTGGAGTACAGGACAGGGGCTAAATGAAAAACTGTTTTTT. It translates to CAWSTGQGLNEKLFF. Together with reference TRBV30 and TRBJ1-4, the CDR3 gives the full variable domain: SQTIHQWPATLVQPVGSPLSLECTVEGTSNPNLYWYRQAAGRGLQLLFYSVGIGQISSEVPQNLSASRPQDRQFILSSKKLLLSDSGFYLCAWSTGQGLNEKLFFGSGTQLSVL.

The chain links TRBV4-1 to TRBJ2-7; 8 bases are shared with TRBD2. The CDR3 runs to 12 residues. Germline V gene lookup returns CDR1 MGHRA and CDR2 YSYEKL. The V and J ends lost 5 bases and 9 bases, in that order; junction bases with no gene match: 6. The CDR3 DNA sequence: TGCGCCAGCAGCTCCCTAGCGGGTGCGCAGTACTTC. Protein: CASSSLAGAQYF.

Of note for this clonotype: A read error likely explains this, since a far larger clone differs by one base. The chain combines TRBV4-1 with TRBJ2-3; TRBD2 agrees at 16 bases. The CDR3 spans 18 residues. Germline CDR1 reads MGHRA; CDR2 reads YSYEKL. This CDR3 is CVSSRGTSGRAVTDTQYF. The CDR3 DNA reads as TGTGTCAGCAGCCGAGGGACTAGCGGGAGGGCCGTTACAGATACGCAGTATTTT.

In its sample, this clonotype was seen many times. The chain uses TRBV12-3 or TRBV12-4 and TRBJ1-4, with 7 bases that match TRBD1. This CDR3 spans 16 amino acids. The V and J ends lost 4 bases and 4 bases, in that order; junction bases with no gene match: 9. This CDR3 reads CASSSHTGALNEKLFF. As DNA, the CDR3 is TGTGCCAGCAGTTCACACACAGGGGCCCTTAATGAAAAACTGTTTTTT.